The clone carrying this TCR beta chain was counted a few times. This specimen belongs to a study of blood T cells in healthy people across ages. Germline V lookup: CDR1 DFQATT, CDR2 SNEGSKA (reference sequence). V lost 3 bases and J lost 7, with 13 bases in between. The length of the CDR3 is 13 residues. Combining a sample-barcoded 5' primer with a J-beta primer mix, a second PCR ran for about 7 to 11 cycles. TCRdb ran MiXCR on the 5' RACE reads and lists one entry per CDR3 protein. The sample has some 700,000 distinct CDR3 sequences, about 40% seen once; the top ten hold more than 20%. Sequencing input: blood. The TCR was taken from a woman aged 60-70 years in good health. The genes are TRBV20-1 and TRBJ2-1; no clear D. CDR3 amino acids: CSASGLTGNEQFF. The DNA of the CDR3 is TGCAGTGCTAGTGGGTTAACGGGTAATGAGCAGTTCTTC.